The 23 T cell receptor beta chains listed next were all sequenced from one sample in a study of graft-versus-host responses after intestinal transplantation. These receptors' targets are unknown. Measured with immunoSEQ multiplex PCR; TCRdb has only the in-frame clones, and not every one. The table has roughly 100,000 clones, roughly 87% seen once. The input for sequencing was unstimulated CD4+ T cells sorted from spleen or lymph node cells, taken before intestinal transplant. These receptors originate from a human donor who received an intestinal transplant.

J is TRBJ2-3 and V is TRBV7-9, with 7 bases lining up with TRBD1. With 3 bases clipped from V and 9 bases from J, the junction kept 21 bases outside the gene matches. The CDR3 has 18 residues. Germline lookup yields CDR1 SEHNR and CDR2 FQNEAQ (reference sequence). The CDR3 loop is CASSFGLKTGSKHRTQYF. The CDR3 nucleotides read TGTGCCAGCAGCTTTGGCCTAAAGACAGGGTCGAAACACAGAACGCAGTATTTT.

The chain recombines TRBV18 with TRBJ2-3; D remains ambiguous. Germline loops: CDR1 KGHSH, CDR2 LQKENI. The CDR3 is 13 amino acids. Trimming stripped 0 bases from V and 1 base from J, with 2 bases between. CDR3 region: CASSPPGTDTQYF. The CDR3 DNA follows: TGTGCCAGCTCACCACCTGGCACAGATACGCAGTATTTT.

V and J are TRBV9 and TRBJ1-1, with D unresolved. The CDR3 runs 14 residues. CDR1 and CDR2 from the germline V gene are SGDLS and YYNGEE. V dropped 3 bases and J dropped 1 base, with 10 bases sitting between them. In DNA, the CDR3 is TGTGCCAGCAGCGCGGGGTTGGAGAACACTGAAGCTTTCTTT. This gives the protein CASSAGLENTEAFF. Complete variable domain (other parts from reference TRBV9 and TRBJ1-1): DSGVTQTPKHLITATGQRVTLRCSPRSGDLSVYWYQQSLDQGLQFLIQYYNGEERAKGNILERFSAQQFPDLHSELNLSSLELGDSALYFCASSAGLENTEAFFGQGTRLTVV.

This clone was found a few times. This may come from a read error, since a much larger clone is one base off. V usage is TRBV5-1 and J usage is TRBJ2-7, with D possibly being TRBD2 (6 bases). CDR3 size: 15 residues. Germline V CDR1 and CDR2: SGHRS, YFSETQ. Trimming shortened V by 0 bases and J by 3 bases, and 13 bases separated the two germline ends. CDR3 in amino acids: CASSLVGGRGYEQYF. DNA for the CDR3: TGCGCCAGCAGCTTGGTGGGGGGACGGGGCTACGAGCAGTACTTC.

V is TRBV7-2 and J is TRBJ2-5; 10 bases line up with TRBD1. The better agreement between TRBJ2-7 and the DNA end casts doubt on the J call. Germline-derived CDR1 and CDR2 are SGHTA and FQGNSA. This CDR3 has 14 residues. CDR3 nucleotides: TGTGCCAGCAGCGTCGGACAGGGGGCCTACGAGCAGTACTTC. Its protein product is CASSVGQGAYEQYF.

The rearrangement uses TRBV27 and TRBJ2-3; a possible D gene is TRBD1 (6 bases). CDR1 and CDR2 (germline): MNHEY, SMNVEV (reference sequence). This CDR3 contains 13 residues. The germline V and J ends were trimmed by 2 bases and 5 bases, with 8 bases remaining between them. This CDR3 is CASSLGTQDTQYF. Here the CDR3 DNA reads TGTGCCAGCAGTTTAGGGACACAAGATACGCAGTATTTT.

The CDR3 nucleotides are TGTGCCAGCAGCTATTCCGGGACAGGCGAATATTTT. This translates into CASSYSGTGEYF. This chain connects TRBV7-2 to TRBJ1-3; 8 bases agree with TRBD1. The CDR3 spans 12 residues. Losses at the gene ends were 4 bases for V and 15 bases for J; bases not matched to a gene: 8. The germline CDR1 and CDR2 sequences are SGHTA and FQGNSA. Full variable domain (rest looked up from reference TRBV7-2 and TRBJ1-3): GAGVSQSPSNKVTEKGKDVELRCDPISGHTALYWYRQSLGQGLEFLIYFQGNSAPDKSGLPSDRFSAERTGGSVSTLTIQRTQQEDSAVYLCASSYSGTGEYFGEGSWLTVV.

This clone was seen only once. This sequence joins TRBV10-3 and TRBJ2-5, with D uncertain. Trimming took 0 bases from V and 3 from J, leaving 11 bases between them. Germline V CDR1 and CDR2: ENHRY, SYGVKD. The CDR3 runs 15 residues. As DNA, the CDR3 is TGTGCCATCAGTGAGTCGCGGCTACTAAAAGAGACCCAGTACTTC. Amino acids: CAISESRLLKETQYF.

This clone was seen only once. V and J are TRBV30 and TRBJ2-3; 10 bases agree with TRBD2. The junction had 4 bases not matched to a gene; V was cut back by 4 bases and J by 6 bases. CDR1 is GTSNPN and CDR2 is SVGIG in the germline V gene (reference sequence). The CDR3 runs to 13 residues. The CDR3 DNA is TGTGCCTGGACTAGCGGGAGAATGGATACGCAGTATTTT. Translation: CAWTSGRMDTQYF. Variable domain in full (rest from reference TRBV30 and TRBJ2-3): SQTIHQWPATLVQPVGSPLSLECTVEGTSNPNLYWYRQAAGRGLQLLFYSVGIGQISSEVPQNLSASRPQDRQFILSSKKLLLSDSGFYLCAWTSGRMDTQYFGPGTRLTVL.

The chain recombines TRBV5-6 with TRBJ2-7; 12 nucleotides match TRBD2. CDR3 length: 14 residues. J lost 8 bases, V lost 0 bases, and 3 bases had no gene match. Germline V gives CDR1 SGHDT, CDR2 YYEEEE. CDR3 protein: CASSLGLAGGQQYF. In nucleotides, the CDR3 is TGTGCCAGCAGCTTGGGGCTAGCGGGGGGGCAGCAGTACTTC.

The chain uses TRBV5-1 and TRBJ1-2, with D perhaps TRBD1 (6 bases). CDR1 SGHRS and CDR2 YFSETQ come from the germline V gene. CDR3 length: 15 amino acids. The V gene lost 0 bases and the J gene lost 4 bases, with 13 bases spanning the gap. The CDR3 region is CASSLEGVLGYGYTF. In DNA form, the CDR3 reads TGCGCCAGCAGCTTGGAGGGGGTACTAGGCTATGGCTACACCTTC. Looking up the rest from reference TRBV5-1 and TRBJ1-2 gives the full variable domain: KAGVTQTPRYLIKTRGQQVTLSCSPISGHRSVSWYQQTPGQGLQFLFEYFSETQRNKGNFPGRFSGRQFSNSRSEMNVSTLELGDSALYLCASSLEGVLGYGYTFGSGTRLTVV.

As DNA, the CDR3 is TGTGCCAGCAGTTTATCTTTGGGTTACGAGCAGTACTTC. Translating it yields CASSLSLGYEQYF. The chain has TRBV27 and TRBJ2-7; no definite D call. The germline gives CDR1 MNHEY, CDR2 SMNVEV (reference sequence). The CDR3 sequence is 13 residues long. V lost 0 bases to trimming and J lost 4 bases, with 7 bases between them.

The chain employs TRBV7-3 and TRBJ2-1; the D gene could be TRBD1 or TRBD2 (5 bases each). Trimming shortened V by 6 bases and J by 0 bases, and 12 bases separated the two germline ends. This CDR3 is 15 amino acids long. Germline CDR1 and CDR2: SGHTA and FQGTGA. Here the CDR3 reads CASSGTQSSYNEQFF. The CDR3 DNA reads TGTGCCAGCAGTGGGACCCAGAGCTCCTACAATGAGCAGTTCTTC. Combining the CDR3 with reference TRBV7-3 and TRBJ2-1 gives the whole variable domain GAGVSQTPSNKVTEKGKYVELRCDPISGHTALYWYRQSLGQGPEFLIYFQGTGAADDSGLPNDRFFAVRPEGSVSTLKIQRTERGDSAVYLCASSGTQSSYNEQFFGPGTRLTVL.

The gene calls are TRBV5-1 and TRBJ2-7; D may be TRBD1 (5 bases). CDR3 length: 14 amino acids. CDR1 SGHRS and CDR2 YFSETQ come from the germline V gene. The ends were cut back, 0 bases at V and 3 bases at J, with 10 bases in the middle. CDR3 in amino acids: CASSLERQYYEQYF. The CDR3 DNA follows: TGCGCCAGCAGCTTGGAGAGACAGTACTACGAGCAGTACTTC.

The rearrangement uses TRBV20-1 and TRBJ1-1; no firm D call. The germline V gene has CDR1 DFQATT and CDR2 SNEGSKA (reference sequence). Trimming shortened V by 6 bases and J by 2 bases, and 4 bases separated the two germline ends. The CDR3 length is 10 residues. CDR3 protein: CSARNTEAFF. The DNA of the CDR3 is TGCAGTGCCCGCAACACTGAAGCTTTCTTT.

The genes are TRBV20-1 and TRBJ1-4; D is perhaps TRBD1 (5 bases). Germline CDR1 and CDR2: DFQATT and SNEGSKA (reference sequence). The V and J ends lost 6 bases and 8 bases respectively, with 10 bases between them. The CDR3 has 11 amino acids. Written as DNA, the CDR3 is TGCAGTGCCCCCCAGGGCGAAAAACTGTTTTTT. Translation gives CSAPQGEKLFF.

This clone was observed once. This same CDR3 is encoded by further DNA sequences in the sample. The chain is built from TRBV6-1 and TRBJ1-1; no clear D gene. Trimming left V 4 bases short and J 0 bases short, with 9 bases between. The CDR3 is 14 residues long. Germline CDR1 is MNHNS and CDR2 is SASEGT. The CDR3 DNA follows: TGTGCCAGCAGTGTAGGACTAATGAACACTGAAGCTTTCTTT. Protein product: CASSVGLMNTEAFF.

This clone was counted a single time. This sequence joins TRBV7-3 and TRBJ2-3; D is ambiguous. With 1 base removed from V and 0 bases from J, the gap between germline ends came to 11 bases. Germline CDR1 and CDR2: SGHTA and FQGTGA. The CDR3 spans 16 residues. The CDR3 loop reads CASSLSPRASTDTQYF. CDR3 nucleotides: TGTGCCAGCAGCTTAAGTCCGAGAGCTAGCACAGATACGCAGTATTTT.

The V call is TRBV9, the J call TRBJ2-5; no definite D call. This CDR3 spans 13 amino acids. Germline CDR1 reads SGDLS; CDR2 reads YYNGEE. Trimming took off 3 bases at V and 4 bases at J, with 10 bases between the two ends. CDR3 in amino acids: CASSEGPRETQYF. The CDR3 DNA follows: TGTGCCAGCAGCGAAGGGCCAAGAGAGACCCAGTACTTC.

The V call is TRBV6-1, the J call TRBJ1-6; 9 bases align to TRBD1. The germline CDR1 and CDR2 sequences are MNHNS and SASEGT. This CDR3 has 18 amino acids. J lost 3 bases, V lost 4 bases, and 10 bases had no gene match. CDR3 in amino acids: CASSGIAGTGHYNSPLHF. The CDR3 DNA is TGTGCCAGCAGTGGAATAGCCGGGACAGGGCACTATAATTCACCCCTCCACTTT.

This clone showed up just once. J is TRBJ2-5 and V is TRBV18, with a weak D call TRBD2 (5 bases). Trimming took 0 bases from V and 2 from J, leaving 10 bases between them. Per the germline V gene, CDR1 is KGHSH and CDR2 is LQKENI. This CDR3 is 15 amino acids long. The CDR3: CASSPPSREQETQYF. In nucleotides, the CDR3 is TGTGCCAGCTCACCACCGTCGAGGGAACAAGAGACCCAGTACTTC.

The chain recombines TRBV6-5 with TRBJ1-2; 7 bases match TRBD1. Germline CDR1 and CDR2: MNHEY and SVGAGI. The V segment lost 0 bases and the J segment 5 bases; nucleotides outside the gene matches: 6. The CDR3 is 15 amino acids. The CDR3 region has the DNA TGTGCCAGCAGTTACTCGAGGGGGCAGGGTTATGGCTACACCTTC. Its translation is CASSYSRGQGYGYTF.

The chain employs TRBV4-2 and TRBJ2-5; either TRBD1 or TRBD2 may fit D (5 bases each). The J call may be incorrect, as the DNA end agrees better with TRBJ2-7. The CDR3 is made up of 16 amino acids. CDR1 and CDR2 (germline): LGHNA, YNFKEQ. In DNA, the CDR3 is TGTGCCAGCAGCCAGGGGGATCCCCCCCGGGTGGGCGAGCAGTACTTC. Translated: CASSQGDPPRVGEQYF.